This TCR beta chain was observed in a study of blood T cell repertoires in COVID-19. Study context: PBMCs, B-cell-depleted T cells, or T cells were the source of the cDNA or gDNA that made up the material.

Self-reported history from a screening survey and questionnaire set each donor's cohort. V gave up 5 bases and J gave up 3 bases; unmatched junction bases: 3. Germline CDR1 LNHDA, CDR2 SQIVND (reference sequence). The CDR3 spans 14 residues. Generated by immunoSEQ multiplex PCR, the TCRdb table keeps only in-frame clones and is missing some. The data show more than 120,000 clones, roughly 84% seen once. The source is a middle-aged man in a cohort exposed to, infected with or recovered from COVID-19 (not recorded which). Sequencing was carried out using PBMCs or T cells enriched from blood (not recorded which). The V gene is TRBV19, the J gene TRBJ2-5, with 10 bases matching TRBD1. CDR3 loop: CASSDRGRKETQYF. The CDR3 DNA reads as TGTGCCAGTAGTGACAGGGGGCGGAAAGAGACCCAGTACTTC.